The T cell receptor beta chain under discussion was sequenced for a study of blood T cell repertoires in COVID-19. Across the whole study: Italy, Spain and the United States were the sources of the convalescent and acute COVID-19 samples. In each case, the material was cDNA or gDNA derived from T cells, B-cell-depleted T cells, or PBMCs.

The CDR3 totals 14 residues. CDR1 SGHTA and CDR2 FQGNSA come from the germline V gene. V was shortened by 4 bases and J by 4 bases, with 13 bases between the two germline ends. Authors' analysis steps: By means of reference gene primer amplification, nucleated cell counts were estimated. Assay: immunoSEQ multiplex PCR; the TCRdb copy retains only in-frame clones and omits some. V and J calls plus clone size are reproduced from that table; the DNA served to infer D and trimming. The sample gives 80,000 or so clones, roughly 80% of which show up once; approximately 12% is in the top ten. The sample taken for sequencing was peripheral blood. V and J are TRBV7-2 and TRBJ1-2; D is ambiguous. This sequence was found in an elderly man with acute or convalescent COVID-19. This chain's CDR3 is CASSSTPVPYGYTF. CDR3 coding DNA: TGTGCCAGCAGCTCCACTCCGGTCCCCTATGGCTACACCTTC.